One T cell receptor beta chain is described in this entry. The target of this receptor is not known. The sample holds no much larger clone one base away, and base qualities are not on file. This sample is part of a study of T cell changes during pregnancy in multiple sclerosis (dated by TCRdb to the late 2010s). Background on the whole study: The study examined how the T cell repertoire changed over the course of pregnancy in women with multiple sclerosis.

Libraries were prepared through the immunoSEQ multiplex PCR assay. Here the immuneACCESS table is served through TCRdb, limited to in-frame sequences with V and J called. Missing clones are a known gap in these copies; in checked studies unresolved V genes cover under half, and the rest lacks a known reason. Within this sample are about 76,000 clones, with 80% to 95% of them counted one time only. The leading ten clones occupy around 3.5% of the sample. The sequencing here drew on peripheral blood, taken after pregnancy. This TCR came from a female donor in good health, enrolled as a control in a pregnancy study.

The CDR3 loop reads CAATSDRYEQYF. The nucleotide sequence is TGTGCCGCTACCTCGGACAGGTACGAGCAGTACTTC. The rearranged segments are TRBV28 and TRBJ2-7; TRBD1 lines up with 7 middle nucleotides. The CDR1 and CDR2 encoded by the germline V gene are MDHEN and SYDVKM. The germline V and J ends show losses of 11 bases and 4 bases respectively, and no gene match explains 8 bases of the junction. Counted from cysteine to phenylalanine, this CDR3 has 12 amino acids. Only the CDR3 DNA is retained, 36 bases long and in frame from the first base.